These 19 T cell receptor beta chains share one sample of origin, sequenced in a study of T cells after yellow fever vaccination. TCRdb re-analysed the 5' RACE reads in MiXCR, keeping a single row per CDR3 protein. Among about 630,000 distinct CDR3 sequences listed, 12% were seen once. The specimen comprised PBMCs, sampled on the day of the yellow fever booster vaccination. These receptors all stem from a man aged 25 to 40 who received the YFV17D yellow fever vaccine.

The V gene is TRBV20-1, the J gene TRBJ1-1; TRBD1 matches 7 bases. Germline CDR1 DFQATT, CDR2 SNEGSKA (reference sequence). The CDR3 totals 14 residues. V dropped 0 bases and J dropped 5; count of bases not matched to a gene: 6. The CDR3 bases are TGCAGTGCTAGAGAAGGGGGCCGGGGGACTGAAGCTTTCTTT. This codes for CSAREGGRGTEAFF.

The chain uses TRBV4-2 and TRBJ1-2; TRBD1 agrees at 8 bases. After removal of 1 base from V and 7 bases from J, the junction contained 8 bases not matched to a gene. The CDR3 runs to 15 residues. Germline V gene lookup returns CDR1 LGHNA and CDR2 YNFKEQ. The CDR3 nucleotides are TGTGCCAGCAGCCAAGTCACGAGGGGACAGGTTGGCTACACCTTC. Encoded protein: CASSQVTRGQVGYTF.

This rearrangement joins TRBV4-2 to TRBJ2-3; possible D gene TRBD1, 6 bases. The CDR3 consists of 16 residues. In germline, CDR1 is LGHNA, CDR2 YNFKEQ. The V gene lost 0 bases and the J gene lost 5 bases, with 15 bases spanning the gap. This chain's CDR3 is CASSQDLSGAEDTQYF. The CDR3 DNA sequence: TGTGCCAGCAGCCAAGATCTGTCAGGGGCAGAAGATACGCAGTATTTT.

A word on this clonotype: A junction end diverges from the germline sequence, so it may reflect a read error. The chain joins TRBV20-1 to TRBJ2-7; possibly TRBD2 for D (5 bases). This CDR3 has 16 amino acids. Germline V CDR1 and CDR2: DFQATT, SNEGSKA (reference sequence). The CDR3 coding sequence is TGCTGTGCTCAGACGAGGGCTAGTGCTTTCTCCTACGAGCAGTACTTC. Translation: CCAQTRASAFSYEQYF.

V is TRBV6-4 and J is TRBJ2-2, with TRBD2 identical over 9 bases. The CDR3 has 15 residues. V gave up 6 bases and J gave up 3 bases; unmatched junction bases: 5. The germline V gene has CDR1 MRHNA and CDR2 SNTAGT. The CDR3 nucleotides are TGTGCCAGCAGGCGGGAGGGCGGGGACACCGGGGAGCTGTTTTTT. Its protein is CASRREGGDTGELFF.

The rearrangement uses TRBV5-1 and TRBJ2-1; D is perhaps TRBD2 (6 bases). CDR3 size: 18 residues. V gave up 0 bases and J gave up 1 base, with 17 bases separating them. Germline CDR1 is SGHRS and CDR2 is YFSETQ. CDR3 DNA sequence: TGCGCCAGCAGCTTGGGGTTGTTAGCGGCGCATTCCTACAATGAGCAGTTCTTC. Residues: CASSLGLLAAHSYNEQFF.

This clonotype appeared a few times. This chain's CDR3 is CSVATGSSYEQYF. Written as DNA, the CDR3 is TGCAGCGTAGCAACCGGGAGCTCCTACGAGCAGTACTTC. This sequence joins TRBV29-1 and TRBJ2-7; TRBD2 is a possible D gene (6 bases). The CDR3 totals 13 residues. CDR1 and CDR2 (germline): SQVTM, ANQGSEA. V lost 6 bases, J lost 0 bases, and 12 bases lay in between.

This clonotype occurred a few times. This chain connects TRBV7-9 to TRBJ2-7, with D possibly matching TRBD1 (5 bases). Trimming took 5 bases from V and 3 from J, leaving 14 bases between them. This CDR3 is 14 amino acids long. Looked up from germline, CDR1 is SEHNR and CDR2 is FQNEAQ (reference sequence). Here the CDR3 DNA reads TGTGCCAGCAGCCCCCTGGGGCTCCTCTACGAGCAGTACTTC. This sequence encodes CASSPLGLLYEQYF.

The sample holds one count of this clonotype. CDR3 coding DNA: TGTGCCAGCCTGGGGGAGCGGGAGGCCCAAGAGACCCAGTACTTC. Translating gives CASLGEREAQETQYF. J is TRBJ2-5 and V is TRBV7-2; 9 bases are shared with TRBD2. Trimming at V came to 8 bases and at J to 1 base, leaving 8 bases not matched to a gene. The CDR3 covers 15 residues. Germline V lookup: CDR1 SGHTA, CDR2 FQGNSA.

The chain recombines TRBV4-3 with TRBJ1-1; D not resolved. Trimming shortened V by 0 bases and J by 0 bases, and 17 bases separated the two germline ends. CDR3 length: 18 residues. CDR1 is LGHNA and CDR2 is YSLEER in the germline V gene. CDR3 protein: CASSQDKNQARMNTEAFF. CDR3 DNA sequence: TGCGCCAGCAGCCAAGATAAAAATCAAGCCCGCATGAACACTGAAGCTTTCTTT.

J is TRBJ2-3 and V is TRBV28; TRBD2 aligns across 7 bases. Germline V gene sequence: CDR1 MDHEN, CDR2 SYDVKM. V gave up 3 bases and J gave up 5 bases; unmatched junction bases: 8. There are 15 residues in the CDR3. The CDR3 region is CASSLARERVDTQYF. CDR3 nucleotide sequence: TGTGCCAGCAGTTTGGCGCGGGAGAGAGTAGATACGCAGTATTTT.

This chain links TRBV12-3 or TRBV12-4 with TRBJ2-5; 10 bases fit TRBD1. CDR3 size: 14 residues. V was clipped by 8 bases and J by 2 bases; unmatched bases: 5. The CDR3 is CASGDRGLQETQYF. The CDR3 nucleotides are TGTGCCAGCGGAGACAGGGGGCTACAAGAGACCCAGTACTTC.

This clonotype was seen a few times. The chain is built from TRBV20-1 and TRBJ1-1, with a tentative D call TRBD1 (6 bases). The CDR3 is 14 residues long. Trimming cost V 6 bases and J 4 bases, with 18 bases left between them. CDR1 and CDR2 from the germline V gene are DFQATT and SNEGSKA (reference sequence). The CDR3 DNA sequence: TGCAGTGCCCCGCGGAAGGGGGTGGGCACTGAAGCTTTCTTT. Residues: CSAPRKGVGTEAFF.

The chain carries TRBV4-2 and TRBJ2-7; no clear D. There are 15 residues in the CDR3. Germline loops: CDR1 LGHNA, CDR2 YNFKEQ. V was cut by 0 bases and J by 2 bases, with 11 bases left in between. CDR3 sequence: CASSQEFRDAYEQYF. The CDR3 coding sequence is TGTGCCAGCAGCCAAGAGTTCCGAGATGCCTACGAGCAGTACTTC.

The rearrangement joins TRBV5-4 to TRBJ1-2; 7 positions match TRBD1. This CDR3 is built from 13 residues. Germline V gives CDR1 SGHNT, CDR2 YYREEE (reference sequence). V dropped 5 bases and J dropped 3; count of bases not matched to a gene: 4. CDR3 bases: TGTGCCAGCAGACAAACAGGGGACTATGGCTACACCTTC. Amino acid sequence: CASRQTGDYGYTF.

The J gene is TRBJ2-2, the V gene TRBV12-3 or TRBV12-4; D gene uncertain. The CDR3 covers 15 residues. Between the trimmed V and J ends, which lost 7 bases and 0 bases, there was a span of 12 bases. In DNA, the CDR3 is TGTGCCAGCACCCTCAGGCGTTCGAACACCGGGGAGCTGTTTTTT. Translating gives CASTLRRSNTGELFF.

This clonotype was recorded a few times. This chain uses TRBV7-2 with TRBJ2-1; D is unresolved. The CDR3 loop spans 15 amino acids. Germline CDR1 reads SGHTA; CDR2 reads FQGNSA. Trimming took 3 bases from V and 8 from J, leaving 17 bases between them. CDR3 loop: CASSFSRPMMDEQFF. In DNA, the CDR3 is TGTGCCAGCAGCTTTTCCCGCCCGATGATGGATGAGCAGTTCTTC.

The chain recombines TRBV5-6 with TRBJ2-1; D is possibly TRBD2 (6 bases). V lost 1 base to trimming and J lost 7 bases, with 18 bases between them. This CDR3 is 16 amino acids long. Germline V gives CDR1 SGHDT, CDR2 YYEEEE. The CDR3 spells CASSLRSLGRGNEQFF. The CDR3, as DNA: TGTGCCAGCAGCTTGCGCTCTCTCGGGAGAGGGAATGAGCAGTTCTTC.

In its sample, this clonotype was seen a few times. The genes are TRBV4-3 and TRBJ2-2; 15 nucleotides agree with TRBD2. The length of the CDR3 is 18 residues. Germline V gene lookup returns CDR1 LGHNA and CDR2 YSLEER. V lost 0 bases and J lost 6; bases outside the gene matches: 5. The CDR3 loop reads CASSQDPGLAGGSGELFF. In DNA form, the CDR3 reads TGCGCCAGCAGCCAAGACCCCGGACTAGCGGGAGGGTCCGGGGAGCTGTTTTTT.